This entry lists 10 T cell receptor beta chains sequenced from one sample in a study of blood T cell repertoires in COVID-19. Method: immunoSEQ multiplex PCR; TCRdb's copy keeps in-frame clones and lacks some. The sample includes some 120,000 clones, roughly nine tenths of them seen just once. Input material: peripheral blood. The source of these receptors is a man aged 50-60 years with active COVID-19.

The chain combines TRBV4-1 with TRBJ1-4; 7 positions agree with TRBD1. With 4 bases clipped from V and 8 bases from J, the junction kept 7 bases outside the gene matches. The germline gives CDR1 MGHRA, CDR2 YSYEKL. CDR3 length equals 14 residues. The CDR3 is CASSPHRGGEKLFF. CDR3 DNA sequence: TGCGCCAGCAGCCCCCACAGGGGTGGGGAAAAACTGTTTTTT.

This chain connects TRBV29-1 to TRBJ2-3; TRBD1 might be the D (5 bases). Germline loops: CDR1 SQVTM, CDR2 ANQGSEA. This CDR3 is built from 17 residues. Trimming removed 5 bases from V and 2 bases from J, with 23 bases in between. The CDR3: CSVQKGSPTPSTDTQYF. The CDR3 nucleotides are TGCAGCGTTCAAAAGGGGTCCCCAACCCCTTCCACAGATACGCAGTATTTT.

The chain links TRBV7-2 to TRBJ1-1; tentatively, D is TRBD1 (6 bases). The CDR3 is made up of 13 amino acids. With 6 bases removed from V and 4 bases from J, the gap between germline ends came to 12 bases. The V gene's germline CDR1 is SGHTA and CDR2 FQGNSA. CDR3 in amino acids: CASRKTGITEAFF. As DNA, the CDR3 is TGTGCCAGCAGGAAAACAGGGATCACTGAAGCTTTCTTT.

The CDR3 sequence: CASSQADIRGELFF. CDR3 bases: TGTGCCAGCAGCCAGGCGGACATTCGGGGGGAGCTGTTTTTT. V gene TRBV3-1 (or the pseudogene TRBV3-2) combines with J gene TRBJ2-2, with a weak D call TRBD1 (5 bases). Germline CDR1 reads LGHDT; CDR2 reads YNNKEL (reference sequence). The CDR3 extends over 14 amino acids. V lost 3 bases and J lost 8, with 13 bases in between.

This clone appeared a single time. This chain uses TRBV9 with TRBJ1-1; 10 bases are shared with TRBD1. V lost 3 bases to trimming and J lost 0 bases; unmatched junction nucleotides: 5. Germline V lookup: CDR1 SGDLS, CDR2 YYNGEE. This CDR3 comprises 16 residues. DNA for the CDR3: TGTGCCAGCAGCGCCGGGACAGGGGCCGTGAACACTGAAGCTTTCTTT. It specifies CASSAGTGAVNTEAFF.

This clone was seen just once. CDR3 loop: CASSRRVAPNTEAFF. The CDR3 DNA reads as TGTGCCAGCAGCCGCCGGGTGGCACCGAACACTGAAGCTTTCTTT. This chain uses TRBV2 with TRBJ1-1; D not certain. Between the trimmed V and J ends, which lost 6 bases and 1 base, there was a span of 15 bases. Germline CDR1 and CDR2: SNHLY and FYNNEI. The length of the CDR3 is 15 residues.

This clone was counted once. The J gene is TRBJ1-3, the V gene TRBV6-5; weak D call: TRBD1 (6 bases). Germline CDR1 and CDR2: MNHEY and SVGAGI. The ends were cut back, 8 bases at V and 0 bases at J, with 14 bases in the middle. The CDR3 contains 15 residues. The CDR3 reads CASSRGGPSGNTIYF. In DNA, the CDR3 is TGTGCCAGCTCGAGGGGGGGACCCTCTGGAAACACCATATATTTT.

The CDR3 DNA is TGTGCCAGCAGCCTGGGACAGGGGGCCGGTGAGCAGTACGTC. It specifies CASSLGQGAGEQYV. The gene calls are TRBV7-2 and TRBJ2-7, with 12 positions matching TRBD1. The CDR3 is made up of 14 amino acids. CDR1 is SGHTA, CDR2 FQGNSA, per germline. Trimming cost V 5 bases and J 7 bases; bases outside gene matches: 6.

The count of this clone is one. The genes are TRBV2 and TRBJ1-1; D perhaps matches TRBD1 (6 bases). The CDR3 sequence is 13 residues long. V dropped 4 bases and J dropped 5 bases, with 11 bases sitting between them. Germline CDR1 reads SNHLY; CDR2 reads FYNNEI. In DNA form, the CDR3 reads TGTGCCAGCAGTGGACAGGCTCGGACTGAAGCTTTCTTT. Its translation: CASSGQARTEAFF.

This clone came up once. The rearrangement uses TRBV7-9 and TRBJ2-2, with 8 bases that match TRBD1. After removal of 4 bases from V and 2 bases from J, the junction contained 3 bases not matched to a gene. The length of the CDR3 is 15 residues. The germline CDR1 and CDR2 sequences are SEHNR and FQNEAQ (reference sequence). CDR3 protein: CASSWTGTNTGELFF. The DNA for the CDR3 is TGTGCCAGCAGCTGGACAGGGACAAACACCGGGGAGCTGTTTTTT.